This TCR beta chain derives from a study of lymphopenia after photon versus proton radiotherapy. Findings and caveats of the study: Oligoclonal CD8+ Temra expansion after nadir drove photon patients' diversity drop.

Profiled with immunoSEQ multiplex PCR; TCRdb holds only in-frame clones, not every one. The sample holds 150,000 to 200,000 clones; roughly nine tenths are singletons and the top ten take around 4.5%. The CDR3 extends over 14 amino acids. The V end was cut by 1 base, the J end by 0 bases, with 6 bases between. CDR1 is SGHTA, CDR2 FQGNSA, per germline. For this clone: Its target is unknown.

The sequencing here drew on peripheral blood, taken from a patient treated with photon-based radiotherapy. The clonotype comes from a man in his forties or fifties with gastric cancer. The chain recombines TRBV7-2 with TRBJ1-2; D gene uncertain. The chain's CDR3 is CASSLDPANYGYTF. The CDR3 DNA reads as TGTGCCAGCAGCTTAGACCCAGCTAACTATGGCTACACCTTC.